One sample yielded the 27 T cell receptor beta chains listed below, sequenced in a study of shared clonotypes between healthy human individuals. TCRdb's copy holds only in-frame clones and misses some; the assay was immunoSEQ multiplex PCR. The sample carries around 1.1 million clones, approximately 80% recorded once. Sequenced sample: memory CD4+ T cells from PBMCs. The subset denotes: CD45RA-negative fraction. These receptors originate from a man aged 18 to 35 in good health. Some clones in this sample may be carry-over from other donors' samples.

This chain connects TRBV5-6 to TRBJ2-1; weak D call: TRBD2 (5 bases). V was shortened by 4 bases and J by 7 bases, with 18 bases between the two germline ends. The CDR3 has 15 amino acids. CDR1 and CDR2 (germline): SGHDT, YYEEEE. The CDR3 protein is CASSLGWTPGNEQFF. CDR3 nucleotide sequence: TGTGCCAGCAGCCTGGGCTGGACCCCGGGGAATGAGCAGTTCTTC.

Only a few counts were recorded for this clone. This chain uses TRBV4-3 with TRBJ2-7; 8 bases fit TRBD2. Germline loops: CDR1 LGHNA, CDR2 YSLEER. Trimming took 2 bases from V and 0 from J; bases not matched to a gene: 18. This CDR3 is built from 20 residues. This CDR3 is CASSQKMGSGTRVGSYEQYF. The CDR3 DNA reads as TGCGCCAGCAGCCAAAAGATGGGATCCGGGACTAGGGTTGGCTCCTACGAGCAGTACTTC.

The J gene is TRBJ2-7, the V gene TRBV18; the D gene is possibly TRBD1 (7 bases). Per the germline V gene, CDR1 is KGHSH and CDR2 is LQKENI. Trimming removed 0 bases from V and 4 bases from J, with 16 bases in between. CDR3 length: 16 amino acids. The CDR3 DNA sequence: TGTGCCAGCTCACCACCAGGCAGGGGGGACTCATACGAGCAGTACTTC. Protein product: CASSPPGRGDSYEQYF.

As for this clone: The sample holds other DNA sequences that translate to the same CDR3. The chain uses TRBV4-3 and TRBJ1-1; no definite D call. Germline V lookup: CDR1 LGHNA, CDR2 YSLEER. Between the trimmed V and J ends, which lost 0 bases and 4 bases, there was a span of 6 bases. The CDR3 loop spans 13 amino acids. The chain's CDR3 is CASSQEGGTEAFF. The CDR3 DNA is TGCGCCAGCAGCCAAGAGGGTGGCACTGAAGCTTTCTTT.

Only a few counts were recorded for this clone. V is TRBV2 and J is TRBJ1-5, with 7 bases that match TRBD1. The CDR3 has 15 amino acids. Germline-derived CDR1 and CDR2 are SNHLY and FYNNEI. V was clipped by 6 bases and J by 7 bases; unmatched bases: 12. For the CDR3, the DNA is TGTGCCAGCAGAGCCCAGGGGGGAGGGGAACAGCCCCAGCATTTT. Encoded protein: CASRAQGGGEQPQHF.

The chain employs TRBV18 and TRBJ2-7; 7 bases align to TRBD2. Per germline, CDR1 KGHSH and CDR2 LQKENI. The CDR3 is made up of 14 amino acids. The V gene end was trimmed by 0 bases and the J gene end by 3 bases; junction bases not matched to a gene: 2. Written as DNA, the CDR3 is TGTGCCAGCTCACCACCAGGGACTATCTACGAGCAGTACTTC. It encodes CASSPPGTIYEQYF.

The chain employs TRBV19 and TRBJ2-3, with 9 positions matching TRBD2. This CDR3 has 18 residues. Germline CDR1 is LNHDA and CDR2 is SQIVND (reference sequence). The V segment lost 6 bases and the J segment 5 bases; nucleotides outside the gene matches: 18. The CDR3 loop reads CASRGLRGEREEGDTQYF. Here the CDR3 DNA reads TGTGCCAGTAGGGGGTTACGAGGGGAGCGGGAGGAAGGAGATACGCAGTATTTT.

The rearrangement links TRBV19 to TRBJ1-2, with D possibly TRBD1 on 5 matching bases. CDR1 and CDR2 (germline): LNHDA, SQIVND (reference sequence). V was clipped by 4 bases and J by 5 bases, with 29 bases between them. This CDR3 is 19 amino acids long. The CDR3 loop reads CASSTALLKGKRIGYGYTF. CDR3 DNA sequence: TGTGCCAGTAGTACCGCCTTACTTAAGGGGAAGCGAATCGGGTATGGCTACACCTTC. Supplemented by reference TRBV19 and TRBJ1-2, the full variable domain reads DGGITQSPKYLFRKEGQNVTLSCEQNLNHDAMYWYRQDPGQGLRLIYYSQIVNDFQKGDIAEGYSVSREKKESFPLTVTSAQKNPTAFYLCASSTALLKGKRIGYGYTFGSGTRLTVV.

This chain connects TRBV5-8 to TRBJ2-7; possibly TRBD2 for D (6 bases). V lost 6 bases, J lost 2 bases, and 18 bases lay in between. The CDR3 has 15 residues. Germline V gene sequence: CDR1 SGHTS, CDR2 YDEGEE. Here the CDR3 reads CASTLRGAVPYEQYF. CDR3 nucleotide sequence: TGTGCCAGCACCTTACGCGGGGCTGTTCCCTACGAGCAGTACTTC.

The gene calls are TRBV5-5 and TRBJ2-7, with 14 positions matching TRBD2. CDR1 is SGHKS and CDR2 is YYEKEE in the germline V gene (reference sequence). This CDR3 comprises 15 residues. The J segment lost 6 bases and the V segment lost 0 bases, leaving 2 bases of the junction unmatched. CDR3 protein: CASSLGGTSGSEQYF. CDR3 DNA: TGTGCCAGCAGCTTGGGAGGGACTAGCGGGAGCGAGCAGTACTTC. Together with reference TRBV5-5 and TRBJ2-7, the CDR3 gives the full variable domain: DAGVTQSPTHLIKTRGQQVTLRCSPISGHKSVSWYQQVLGQGPQFIFQYYEKEERGRGNFPDRFSARQFPNYSSELNVNALLLGDSALYLCASSLGGTSGSEQYFGPGTRLTVT.

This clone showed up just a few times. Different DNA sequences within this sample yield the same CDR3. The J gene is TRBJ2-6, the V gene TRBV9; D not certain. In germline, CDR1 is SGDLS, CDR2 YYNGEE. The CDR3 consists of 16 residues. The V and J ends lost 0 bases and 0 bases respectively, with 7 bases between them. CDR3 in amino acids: CASSVGVNSGANVLTF. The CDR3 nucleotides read TGTGCCAGCAGCGTAGGAGTCAACTCTGGGGCCAACGTCCTGACTTTC.

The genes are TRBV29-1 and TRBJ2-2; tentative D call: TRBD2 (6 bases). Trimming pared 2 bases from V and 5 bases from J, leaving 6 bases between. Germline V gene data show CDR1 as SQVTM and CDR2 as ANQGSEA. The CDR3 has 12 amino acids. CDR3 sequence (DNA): TGCAGCGTTGAACGGGGGACCGGGGAGCTGTTTTTT. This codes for CSVERGTGELFF.

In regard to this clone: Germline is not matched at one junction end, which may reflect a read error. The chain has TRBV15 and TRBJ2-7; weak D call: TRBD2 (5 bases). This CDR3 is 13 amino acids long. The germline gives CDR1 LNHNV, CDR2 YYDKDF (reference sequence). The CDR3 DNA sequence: TGTGCCACCAGCAGAGAGGGTGGAAGCGGCCCAGGCTTC. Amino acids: CATSREGGSGPGF.

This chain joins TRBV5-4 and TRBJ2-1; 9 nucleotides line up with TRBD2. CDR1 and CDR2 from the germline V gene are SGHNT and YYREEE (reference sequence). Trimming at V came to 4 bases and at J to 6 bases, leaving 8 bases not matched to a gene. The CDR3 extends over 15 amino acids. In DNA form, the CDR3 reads TGTGCCAGCAGCCCCCCAGGGACTAGCACCAATGAGCAGTTCTTC. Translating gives CASSPPGTSTNEQFF.

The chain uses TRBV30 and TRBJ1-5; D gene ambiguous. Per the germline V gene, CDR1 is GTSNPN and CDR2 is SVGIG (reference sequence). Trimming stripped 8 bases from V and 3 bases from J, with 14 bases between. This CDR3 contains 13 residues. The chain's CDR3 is CAAGKQNNQPQHF. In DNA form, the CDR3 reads TGTGCCGCAGGTAAACAGAACAATCAGCCCCAGCATTTT.

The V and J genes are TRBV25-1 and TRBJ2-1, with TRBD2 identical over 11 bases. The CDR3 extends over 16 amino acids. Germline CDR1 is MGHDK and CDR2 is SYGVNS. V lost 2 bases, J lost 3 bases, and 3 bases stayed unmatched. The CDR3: CASSETSGSVYNEQFF. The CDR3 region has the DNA TGTGCCAGCAGTGAAACTAGCGGGAGTGTCTACAATGAGCAGTTCTTC.

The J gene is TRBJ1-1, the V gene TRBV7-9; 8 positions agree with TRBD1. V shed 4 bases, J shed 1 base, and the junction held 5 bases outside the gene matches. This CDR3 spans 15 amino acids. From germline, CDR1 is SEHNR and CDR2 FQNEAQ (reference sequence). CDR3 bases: TGTGCCAGCAGCTCTGGACAGGGAGGGAACACTGAAGCTTTCTTT. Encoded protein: CASSSGQGGNTEAFF.

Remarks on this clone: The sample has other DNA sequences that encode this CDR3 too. CDR3 nucleotides: TGTGCCAGCAGGGGTAGAGCAAACACTGAAGCTTTCTTT. It translates to CASRGRANTEAFF. J is TRBJ1-1 and V is TRBV5-6, with D uncertain. Trimming took off 5 bases at V and 2 bases at J, with 10 bases between the two ends. Germline CDR1 SGHDT, CDR2 YYEEEE. The CDR3 is 13 residues long.

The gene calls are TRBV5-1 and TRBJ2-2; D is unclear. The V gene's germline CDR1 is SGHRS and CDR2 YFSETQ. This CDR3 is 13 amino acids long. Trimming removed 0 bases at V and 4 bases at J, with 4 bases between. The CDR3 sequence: CASSLAITGELFF. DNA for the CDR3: TGCGCCAGCAGCTTGGCCATCACCGGGGAGCTGTTTTTT.

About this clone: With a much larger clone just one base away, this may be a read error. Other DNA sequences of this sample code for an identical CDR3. CDR3 sequence: CASSLRNTEAFF. The CDR3 DNA follows: TGTGCCAGCAGTTTGAGGAACACTGAAGCTTTCTTT. The rearrangement uses TRBV28 and TRBJ1-1, with D hard to call. Germline CDR1 is MDHEN and CDR2 is SYDVKM. The CDR3 extends over 12 amino acids. Trimming pared 3 bases from V and 1 base from J, leaving 3 bases between.

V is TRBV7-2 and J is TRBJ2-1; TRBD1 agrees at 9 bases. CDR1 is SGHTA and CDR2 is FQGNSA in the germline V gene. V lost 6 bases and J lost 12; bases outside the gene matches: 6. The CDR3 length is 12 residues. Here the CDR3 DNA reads TGTGCCAGCAGACGGACAGGGGTTTGGCAGTTCTTC. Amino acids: CASRRTGVWQFF.

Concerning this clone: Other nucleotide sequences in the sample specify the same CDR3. CDR3 in DNA: TGTGCCTGGAGTGGTGGAAGGGCCTACGAGCAGTACTTC. Translating gives CAWSGGRAYEQYF. The chain couples TRBV30 to TRBJ2-7, with no clear D. Germline V CDR1 and CDR2: GTSNPN, SVGIG (reference sequence). CDR3 size: 13 residues. Trimming left V 1 base short and J 2 bases short, with 9 bases between.

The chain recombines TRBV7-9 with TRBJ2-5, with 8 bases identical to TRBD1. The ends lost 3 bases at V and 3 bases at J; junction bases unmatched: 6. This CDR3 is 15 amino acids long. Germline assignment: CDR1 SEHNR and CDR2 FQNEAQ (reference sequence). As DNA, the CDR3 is TGTGCCAGCAGCTTGCAGGGGGCGATTAAAGAGACCCAGTACTTC. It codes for CASSLQGAIKETQYF.

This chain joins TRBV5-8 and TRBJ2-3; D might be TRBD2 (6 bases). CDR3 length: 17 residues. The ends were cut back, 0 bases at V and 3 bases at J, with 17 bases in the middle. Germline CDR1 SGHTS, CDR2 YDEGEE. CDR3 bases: TGTGCCAGCAGCTTGGAGCGGCGGGGAATAGGGACAGATACGCAGTATTTT. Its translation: CASSLERRGIGTDTQYF.

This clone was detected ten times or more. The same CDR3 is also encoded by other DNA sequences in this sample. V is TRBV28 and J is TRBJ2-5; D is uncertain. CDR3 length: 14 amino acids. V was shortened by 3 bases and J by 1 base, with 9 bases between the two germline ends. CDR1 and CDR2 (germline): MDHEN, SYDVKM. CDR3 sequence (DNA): TGTGCCAGCAGTTTTCTACAGATCCAAGAGACCCAGTACTTC. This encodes CASSFLQIQETQYF.

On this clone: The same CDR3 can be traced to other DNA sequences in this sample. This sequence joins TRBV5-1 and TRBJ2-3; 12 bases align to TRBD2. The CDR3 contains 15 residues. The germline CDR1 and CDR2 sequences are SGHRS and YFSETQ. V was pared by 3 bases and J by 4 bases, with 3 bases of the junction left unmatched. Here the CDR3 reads CASSSLAGGADTQYF. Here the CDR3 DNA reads TGCGCCAGCAGCTCGCTAGCGGGAGGGGCAGATACGCAGTATTTT. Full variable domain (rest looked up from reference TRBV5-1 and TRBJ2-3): KAGVTQTPRYLIKTRGQQVTLSCSPISGHRSVSWYQQTPGQGLQFLFEYFSETQRNKGNFPGRFSGRQFSNSRSEMNVSTLELGDSALYLCASSSLAGGADTQYFGPGTRLTVL.

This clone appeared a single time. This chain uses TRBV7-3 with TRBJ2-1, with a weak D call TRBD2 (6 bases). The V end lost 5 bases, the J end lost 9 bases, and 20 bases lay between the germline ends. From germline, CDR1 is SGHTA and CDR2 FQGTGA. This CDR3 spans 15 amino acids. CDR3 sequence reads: CASSKVGGPSGEQFF. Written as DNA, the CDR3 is TGTGCCAGCAGCAAAGTCGGGGGACCTTCGGGTGAGCAGTTCTTC.